One TCR beta chain is described in this entry. These data belong to a study of T cells expressing NK-cell markers. Study-wide background: The study sequenced eight donors, seven HCMV-seropositive and one seronegative.

As the method of synthesis, 5'RACE template switching with UMIs yielded TCR beta cDNA. TCRdb re-called the 5' RACE reads; every CDR3 protein appears as one record, without DNA. With about 540,000 distinct CDR3 sequences in the sample, the ten largest clones hold approximately 3.6%. Germline V CDR1 and CDR2: WNHNN, SYGVQD (reference sequence). The CDR3 has 15 residues. This TCR came from a man younger than 35 in good health. The sample was blood T cells: a sorted CD56 or NKG2C T cell subset, CD4+ or CD8+ T cells, or bulk PBMC T cells (not recorded which). V is TRBV10-1 and J is TRBJ1-2; TCRdb indicates TRBD1, and absent DNA this call remains unverified. The CDR3 loop is CASSESSSGTYGYTF.